This entry lists 10 T cell receptor beta chains sequenced from one sample in a study of cytomegalovirus exposure and HLA in healthy donors. Amplification used 60 Vbeta primers and 13 Jbeta primers. The repertoire was sequenced with immunoSEQ multiplex PCR; TCRdb's copy has only in-frame clones and lacks some. The data contain nearly 110,000 clones, around three quarters of them seen just once; the ten biggest clones take up about 0.8%. Sequenced input: PBMCs. The source of these receptors is a boy younger than 18 in good health and CMV-seronegative.

CDR3 coding DNA: TGTGCCAGCACCCTCAACTGGAGCAGCTCCTACAATGAGCAGTTCTTC. This gives the protein CASTLNWSSSYNEQFF. The chain couples TRBV6-8 to TRBJ2-1; D gene ambiguous. The ends were cut back, 7 bases at V and 0 bases at J, with 16 bases in the middle. Germline V gene lookup returns CDR1 MNHGY and CDR2 SAAAGT. The CDR3 spans 16 residues.

This chain joins TRBV6-5 and TRBJ2-7; the match to TRBD2 covers 7 bases. In germline, CDR1 is MNHEY, CDR2 SVGAGI. This CDR3 contains 15 residues. The trim removed 2 bases at V and 1 base at J, leaving 5 bases unmatched. The CDR3 DNA reads TGTGCCAGCAGTTACCGCGCTAGCGGATCCTACGAGCAGTACTTC. It specifies CASSYRASGSYEQYF.

This chain joins TRBV2 and TRBJ1-2, with 8 bases that match TRBD1. Germline V gene lookup returns CDR1 SNHLY and CDR2 FYNNEI. This CDR3 comprises 14 residues. The trim removed 9 bases at V and 2 bases at J, leaving 8 bases unmatched. As DNA, the CDR3 is TGTGCCAGGCAGAATAGACAGGGGAACTATGGCTACACCTTC. Its translation: CARQNRQGNYGYTF.

The chain uses TRBV11-1 and TRBJ2-6; the D gene is possibly TRBD1 (5 bases). The CDR3 length is 17 residues. With 4 bases removed from V and 0 bases from J, the gap between germline ends came to 13 bases. CDR1 SGHAT and CDR2 FQDESV come from the germline V gene (reference sequence). Here the CDR3 DNA reads TGTGCCAGCAGCTCCGATTCGCAGGGCTCTGGGGCCAACGTCCTGACTTTC. Translating it yields CASSSDSQGSGANVLTF.

The V and J genes are TRBV7-3 and TRBJ2-2; TRBD1 aligns across 8 bases. CDR1 and CDR2 from the germline V gene are SGHTA and FQGTGA. This CDR3 comprises 15 residues. J was trimmed by 6 bases and V by 5 bases; bases with no gene match: 8. The CDR3 DNA reads TGTGCCAGCAGCCCGGACAGGGATCGGGCCGGGGAGCTGTTTTTT. It translates to CASSPDRDRAGELFF.

The chain is built from TRBV5-1 and TRBJ2-7, with TRBD2 matching over 10 bases. Unmatched junction bases numbered 6, after V lost 4 bases and J lost 2 bases. This CDR3 is built from 15 residues. Germline loops: CDR1 SGHRS, CDR2 YFSETQ. Written as DNA, the CDR3 is TGCGCCAGCAGCGTATCCGGGACTAGCGCCTACGAGCAGTACTTC. It yields the protein CASSVSGTSAYEQYF.

The chain is built from TRBV7-6 and TRBJ2-7; possibly TRBD1 for D (5 bases). V lost 6 bases and J 7 bases, leaving 22 bases between the germline ends. This CDR3 region has 15 residues. Per the germline V gene, CDR1 is SGHVS and CDR2 is FNYEAQ. CDR3 amino acids: CASSPTQATMGEQYF. The CDR3, as DNA: TGTGCCAGCAGTCCTACACAGGCCACAATGGGGGAGCAGTACTTC.

In DNA, the CDR3 is TGCGCCAGCAGGAGGGAGTCGAACACTGAAGCTTTCTTT. Amino acid sequence: CASRRESNTEAFF. V is TRBV23-1 and J is TRBJ1-1; D is uncertain. Being an ORF, TRBV23-1 has a function that is uncertain. The CDR3 contains 13 residues. The germline V and J ends were trimmed by 6 bases and 1 base, with 9 bases remaining between them.

The V call is TRBV5-1, the J call TRBJ2-3; D may be TRBD1 (6 bases). The CDR3 is 15 amino acids. Trimming removed 0 bases at V and 1 base at J, with 9 bases between. CDR1 is SGHRS, CDR2 YFSETQ, per germline. The CDR3: CASSLEGVGTDTQYF. As DNA, the CDR3 is TGCGCCAGCAGCTTGGAGGGGGTCGGCACAGATACGCAGTATTTT.

The sample holds one count of this clone. The chain has TRBV7-6 and TRBJ1-1; unclear D gene. The ends were cut back, 5 bases at V and 0 bases at J, with 7 bases in the middle. Germline CDR1 SGHVS, CDR2 FNYEAQ. The CDR3 totals 13 residues. CDR3 residues: CASSPQMNTEAFF. In nucleotides, the CDR3 is TGTGCCAGCAGCCCTCAGATGAACACTGAAGCTTTCTTT.